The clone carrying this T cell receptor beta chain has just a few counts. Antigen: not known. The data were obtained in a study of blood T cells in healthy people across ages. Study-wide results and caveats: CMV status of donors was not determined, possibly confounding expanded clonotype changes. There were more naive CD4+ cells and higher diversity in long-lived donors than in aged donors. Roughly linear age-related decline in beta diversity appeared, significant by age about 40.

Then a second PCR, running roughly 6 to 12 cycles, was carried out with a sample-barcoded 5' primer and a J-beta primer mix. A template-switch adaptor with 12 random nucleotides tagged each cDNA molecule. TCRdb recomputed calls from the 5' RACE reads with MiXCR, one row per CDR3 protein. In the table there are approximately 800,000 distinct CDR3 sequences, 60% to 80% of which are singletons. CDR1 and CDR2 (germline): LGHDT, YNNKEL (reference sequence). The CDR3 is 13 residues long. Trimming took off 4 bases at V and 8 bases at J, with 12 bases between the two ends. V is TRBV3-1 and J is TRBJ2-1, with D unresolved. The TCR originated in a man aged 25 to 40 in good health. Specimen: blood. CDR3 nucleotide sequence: TGTGCCAGCAGCCTAAGTACGGTGCATGAGCAGTTCTTC. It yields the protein CASSLSTVHEQFF.